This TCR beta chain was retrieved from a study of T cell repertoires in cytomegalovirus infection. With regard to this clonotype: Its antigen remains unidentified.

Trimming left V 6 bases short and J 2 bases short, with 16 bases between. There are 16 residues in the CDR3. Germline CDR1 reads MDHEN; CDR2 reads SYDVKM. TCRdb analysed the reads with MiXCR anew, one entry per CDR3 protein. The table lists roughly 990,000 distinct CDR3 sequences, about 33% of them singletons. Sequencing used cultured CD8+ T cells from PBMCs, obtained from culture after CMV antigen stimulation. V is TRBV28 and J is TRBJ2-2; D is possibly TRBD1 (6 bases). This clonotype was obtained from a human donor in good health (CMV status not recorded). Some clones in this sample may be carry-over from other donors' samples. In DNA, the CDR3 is TGTGCCAGCAGAGGTGGGACATGGGGAAACACCGGGGAGCTGTTTTTT. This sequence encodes CASRGGTWGNTGELFF.